Included here is one T cell receptor beta chain sequence, with context. Its antigen remains unidentified. Per-base qualities were not stored, and no clone one base away is much larger. The lymph node samples were taken from the axillary draining lymph nodes of breast cancer patients. The CDR3 covers 12 residues, taking in both the cysteine and the phenylalanine. The entry retains the CDR3 DNA only, 36 bases that are in frame from base 1. Deletion took 6 bases off V and 3 bases off J, with a span of 10 bases between the germline ends. According to the germline V gene (reference sequence), CDR1 reads DFQATT and CDR2 reads SNEGSKA. The run used an Illumina HiSeq 2000. Multiplex PCR amplification was used to build the TCR beta chain libraries. The amplified TCR beta chain products were analyzed by high-throughput sequencing. The public sequencing data were trimmed at Q25 with fastp and processed into clonotypes with MiXCR by TCRdb, which kept only in-frame beta chains. Duplicate CDR3 protein sequences are folded into a single record with the most common DNA and genes. Within this sample are tens of thousands of distinct CDR3 sequences, with roughly 28% of them counted one time only. Over 8% of the sample belongs to the ten largest clones.

The data derive from a study of breast tumors, draining lymph nodes, adjacent tissues (dated by TCRdb to 2016 to 2017). Broadly, across the study: In breast cancer patients, the study compared the TCR beta repertoires of tumor, adjacent nontumor tissue and axillary lymph nodes. In human breast cancer, the study set out to evaluate how tumor, surrounding tissue and draining lymph node repertoires relate to one another and whether T cells may move between these sites.

What the work shows at the level of the full study, not this receptor alone: Rather than being directly demonstrated, the conclusion that tumor T cells originate in lymph nodes was presented as consistent with a hypothesis. The similarity between tumor and nontumor tissue repertoires was significantly greater in luminal-like breast cancer than in basal-like breast cancer. Tumors showed preferential V and J gene usage, and their T-cell repertoire diversity fell below that of lymph nodes yet above that of nontumor tissue. A scenario in which most tumor T cells derive from the lymph node and then expand within tumor tissue was judged to be consistent with the data.

The chain is made from TRBV20-1 and TRBJ2-3, with the D gene call left open. The source is a female donor with breast cancer. Some clones in this sample may be carry-over from other donors' samples. The specimen was axillary lymph node tissue. The CDR3 protein is CSAASGTDTQYF. The DNA is TGCAGTGCCGCCTCCGGGACAGATACGCAGTATTTT.